These T cell receptor beta chains were read from a single sample in a study of graft-versus-host responses after intestinal transplantation. Here immunoSEQ multiplex PCR was the method, and the copy in TCRdb shows in-frame clones only, minus some. The sample lists about 19,000 clones, around 79% occurring once. The sequencing used PBMCs, collected 14 days after transplant. Source of these receptors: a human patient who received an intestinal transplant, so some T cells may come from the graft donor. CDR3s include the opening cysteine and the closing phenylalanine or tryptophan. Each record gives: D gene, J gene, clone size, V gene, CDR3 DNA, CDR3 protein. The D gene is left open where the match is weak. Clone size, where shown, is once, few, many, or a class for clones that have expanded.

>TRBD1|TRBJ1-3|-|TRBV27
TGTGCCAGCAGTTTATCGGACAGGGGGAGCTCTGGAAACACCATATATTTT
CASSLSDRGSSGNTIYF
>-|TRBJ2-5|-|TRBV5-1
TGCGCCAGCAGCTTTGAGGGGGAGACCCAGTACTTC
CASSFEGETQYF
>TRBD2|TRBJ2-5|-|TRBV9
TGTGCCAGCAGCGTAGCTAGCGGGAGAGAGACCCAGTACTTC
CASSVASGRETQYF
>-|TRBJ2-1|-|TRBV7-9
TGTGCCAGCAGCCCCTCGACGGTTTCCTACAATGAGCAGTTCTTC
CASSPSTVSYNEQFF
>-|TRBJ2-1|-|TRBV20-1
TGCAGTGCCCCCCGTTACAATGAGCAGTTCTTC
CSAPRYNEQFF
>-|TRBJ2-7|once|TRBV27
TGTGCCAGCAGTGGGGCCGGCTACGAGCAGTACTTC
CASSGAGYEQYF
>-|TRBJ1-1|-|TRBV10-1
TGCGCCAGCAGTGAGACGGGGAACACTGAAGCTTTCTTT
CASSETGNTEAFF
>-|TRBJ2-3|-|TRBV28
TGTGCCAGCAGTTTAACGGTAGCGGCCACAGATACGCAGTATTTT
CASSLTVAATDTQYF
>TRBD2|TRBJ2-3|-|TRBV6-4
TGTGCCAGCAGTACTAGCGGGGGGACAGATACGCAGTATTTT
CASSTSGGTDTQYF
>-|TRBJ2-7|-|TRBV10-1
TGCGCCAGGGCCGGGGAGGAGGGCGAGCAGTACTTC
CARAGEEGEQYF
>TRBD2|TRBJ2-3|-|TRBV27
TGTGCCAGCAGCCCCCTGCCCGGACTAGCGGGAGATACGCAGTATTTT
CASSPLPGLAGDTQYF
>-|TRBJ2-7|-|TRBV7-9
TGTGCCAGCAGCTCCCAGGGTCCGTCCTACGAGCAGTACTTC
CASSSQGPSYEQYF
>-|TRBJ2-3|-|TRBV4-1
TGCGCCAGCAGCCTCTCAGATACGCAGTATTTT
CASSLSDTQYF
>TRBD1|TRBJ1-2|-|TRBV29-1
TGCAGCGTCGTGACAGGGAAGGGCTACACCTTC
CSVVTGKGYTF
>TRBD1|TRBJ2-7|-|TRBV27
TGTGCCAGCAGTCCCCTCCAGACAGGGCCTCTTCTCCTCTACGAGCAGTACTTC
CASSPLQTGPLLLYEQYF
>TRBD1|TRBJ1-2|-|TRBV5-4
TGTGCCAGCAGCTTGATACACCGACAGGGTCTTACTGGCTACACCTTC
CASSLIHRQGLTGYTF
>TRBD2|TRBJ2-7|-|TRBV2
TGTGCCAGCAGTGGGGAGCGGGAGGGCCTGGTAGGCTACGAGCAGTACTTC
CASSGEREGLVGYEQYF
>-|TRBJ2-3|-|TRBV11-3
TGTGCCAGCAGCTGGGCGAAAGGTCGGGATACGCAGTATTTT
CASSWAKGRDTQYF
>-|TRBJ1-1|once|TRBV5-5
TGTGCCAGCAGCTTGGATCGGGGGGTGAGAGCTTTCTTT
CASSLDRGVRAFF
>-|TRBJ1-1|-|TRBV4-1
TGCGCCAGCAGCCAAGTCCTGGTCCAGGGGCAGAACACTGAAGCTTTCTTT
CASSQVLVQGQNTEAFF
>-|TRBJ2-5|-|TRBV6-1
TGTGCCAGCAGTGAATCCGCCCCTGGGGGGTGGGAGACCCAGTACTTC
CASSESAPGGWETQYF
>TRBD1|TRBJ1-2|-|TRBV5-6
TGTGCCAGCAGCTTAGGACAGGGAATCTATGGCTACACCTTC
CASSLGQGIYGYTF
>TRBD2|TRBJ2-7|-|TRBV4-1
TGCGCCAGCAGCCAAGCCCCTATAGCGGGGGTCTGGGAGCAGTACTTC
CASSQAPIAGVWEQYF
>TRBD1|TRBJ1-6|-|TRBV27
TGTGCCAGCAGTTTTGGGGACAGGGGGCCGAGGGATTCACCCCTCCACTTT
CASSFGDRGPRDSPLHF
>TRBD1|TRBJ2-3|-|TRBV4-1
TGCGCCAGCAGCCAGGACAGGGCCTCCACAGATACGCAGTATTTT
CASSQDRASTDTQYF
>-|TRBJ1-3|-|TRBV2
TGTGCCAGCACCGAAGACAGGCTTGGAAACACCATATATTTT
CASTEDRLGNTIYF
>TRBD1|TRBJ1-2|-|TRBV4-3
TGCGCCAGCAGCCAAGATAGGGGGCAGGGCTATGGCTACACCTTC
CASSQDRGQGYGYTF
>-|TRBJ1-1|-|TRBV30
TGTGCCTGGAAGGTGGGTCGGACTGAAGCTTTCTTT
CAWKVGRTEAFF
>TRBD1|TRBJ2-7|-|TRBV4-1
TGCGCCAGCAGCCACGAGACAGGGGACTCCTACGAGCAGTACTTC
CASSHETGDSYEQYF
>-|TRBJ2-1|-|TRBV11-3
TGTGCCAGCAGCTCGGAACCTTACAATGAGCAGTTCTTC
CASSSEPYNEQFF
>-|TRBJ2-1|-|TRBV11-2
TGTGCCATCCAGATGGGCACCTACAATGAGCAGTTCTTC
CAIQMGTYNEQFF
>TRBD1|TRBJ1-1|-|TRBV2
TGTGCCAGCAGTTTAACAGGGGGCGTTCGGGTAGCTTTCTTT
CASSLTGGVRVAFF
>-|TRBJ2-5|-|TRBV13
TGTGCCAGCAGCCCCAAAAGGGAAGCGTCTCCAGAGACCCAGTACTTC
CASSPKREASPETQYF
>-|TRBJ2-2|-|TRBV30
TGTGCCTGGGGACAGAACACCGGGGAGCTGTTTTTT
CAWGQNTGELFF
>TRBD1|TRBJ2-7|-|TRBV5-5
TGTGCCAGCAGCTTGGTACAGGACAGGGGGTCCTACGAGCAGTACTTC
CASSLVQDRGSYEQYF
>TRBD2|TRBJ2-7|-|TRBV6-1
TGTGCCAGCAGTGAACTCCTGCAGCGGGGCTCCTACGAGCAGTACTTC
CASSELLQRGSYEQYF
>TRBD1|TRBJ2-1|-|TRBV10-2
TGCGCCAGCAGTGAGTCCCGATGGACAGGGGGCAATGAGCAGTTCTTC
CASSESRWTGGNEQFF
>TRBD2|TRBJ2-2|-|TRBV9
TGTGCCAGCAGCGTAGGACTAGCGGGAGGTGCCACCGGGGAGCTGTTTTTT
CASSVGLAGGATGELFF
>-|TRBJ2-7|-|TRBV13
TGTGCCAGCAGCTCCCCGATATCCTACGAGCAGTACTTC
CASSSPISYEQYF
>TRBD2|TRBJ2-7|-|TRBV11-2
TGTGCCAGCAGCCCCTTTAGCGGGATGGCTCCGGACGAGCAGTACTTC
CASSPFSGMAPDEQYF
>-|TRBJ1-4|-|TRBV6-1
TGTGCCAGCAGTGAAAGGGCGAGGCAGATAAATGAAAAACTGTTTTTT
CASSERARQINEKLFF